These T cell receptor beta chains were read from a single sample in a study of neoadjuvant nivolumab and ipilimumab in lung cancer. The table came from immunoSEQ multiplex PCR; TCRdb's copy has only in-frame clones and leaves some out. This sample carries 25,000 to 30,000 clones, about 83% of them seen once, and the ten largest clones take approximately 5.1%. The sample here was tumor tissue, taken after neoadjuvant nivolumab, alone or with ipilimumab, at or shortly before surgery. These receptor sequences come from an adult with non-small cell lung cancer. Both conserved end residues are part of each CDR3. The order of the fields is D gene, clone size, V gene, J gene, CDR3 DNA, CDR3 protein. A D gene is named only where the DNA matches it firmly. Size is stated for part of the rows, as once, few or many counts, or as a class when the clone is expanded.

D: NA; size: medium-sized; V: TRBV11-2; J: TRBJ1-2; DNA: TGTGCCAGCAGCCGCGACAGTAACTATGGCTACACCTTC; CDR3: CASSRDSNYGYTF
D: TRBD1; size: NA; V: TRBV9; J: TRBJ2-5; DNA: TGTGCCAGCAGCGCAAACACCGGGACAGGGGCAGAGACCCAGTACTTC; CDR3: CASSANTGTGAETQYF
D: TRBD2; size: NA; V: TRBV30; J: TRBJ2-1; DNA: TGTGCCCGAGAACTAGCGGGAGCTGGGAATGAGCAGTTCTTC; CDR3: CARELAGAGNEQFF
D: NA; size: NA; V: TRBV9; J: TRBJ1-1; DNA: TGTGCCAGCAGCTTCTCCGGGGGGAGCACTGAAGCTTTCTTT; CDR3: CASSFSGGSTEAFF
D: NA; size: NA; V: TRBV27; J: TRBJ2-7; DNA: TGTGCCAGCAGTGCCGGACTCTCATACGAGCAGTACTTC; CDR3: CASSAGLSYEQYF
D: TRBD1; size: NA; V: TRBV18; J: TRBJ1-2; DNA: TGTGCCAGCTCACCGAGCACAGGGACAGGGGTTGGCTACACCTTC; CDR3: CASSPSTGTGVGYTF
D: NA; size: few; V: TRBV7-2; J: TRBJ2-7; DNA: TGTGCCAGCAGCTTAACTCGAGGGGCCTACGAGCAGTACTTC; CDR3: CASSLTRGAYEQYF
D: TRBD1; size: NA; V: TRBV29-1; J: TRBJ2-5; DNA: TGCAGCGTTGACAGGGGGCGCCGGGAGACCCAGTACTTC; CDR3: CSVDRGRRETQYF
D: NA; size: NA; V: TRBV7-9; J: TRBJ2-5; DNA: TGTGCCAGCAGCTTAGTTATGGAGACCCAGTACTTC; CDR3: CASSLVMETQYF
D: TRBD2; size: NA; V: TRBV7-7; J: TRBJ2-1; DNA: TGTGCTAGCAGCCCTGGGACTAGCGGAAACAATGAGCAGTTCTTC; CDR3: CASSPGTSGNNEQFF
D: NA; size: once; V: TRBV6-1; J: TRBJ1-5; DNA: TGTGCCAGCAGTGAACGGAGCAACGGGGGTAGCAATCAGCCCCAGCATTTT; CDR3: CASSERSNGGSNQPQHF
D: TRBD2; size: NA; V: TRBV7-2; J: TRBJ2-5; DNA: TGTGCCAGCAGCTTAGACGGGAGGGCCGAGGAGACCCAGTACTTC; CDR3: CASSLDGRAEETQYF
D: TRBD2; size: NA; V: TRBV5-1; J: TRBJ2-7; DNA: TGCGCCAGCAGCAACCCGACTAGCGGGAGTTACGAGCAGTACTTC; CDR3: CASSNPTSGSYEQYF
D: TRBD1; size: NA; V: TRBV5-1; J: TRBJ2-7; DNA: TGCGCCAGCAGCACTGGACAGGGGCTGTACGAGCAGTACTTC; CDR3: CASSTGQGLYEQYF
D: NA; size: NA; V: TRBV30; J: TRBJ1-5; DNA: TGTGCCTGGAGTAACCGGGAACTCTATGATCAGCCCCAGCATTTT; CDR3: CAWSNRELYDQPQHF
D: TRBD1; size: NA; V: TRBV28; J: TRBJ2-2; DNA: TGTGCCAGCAGTTTCTTACCGGGACAGGGGGTATATTCCGGGGAGCTGTTTTTT; CDR3: CASSFLPGQGVYSGELFF
D: TRBD2; size: NA; V: TRBV5-1; J: TRBJ2-1; DNA: TGCGCCAGCAGCAACGGGGGGGCCTTAAATGAGCAGTTCTTC; CDR3: CASSNGGALNEQFF
D: TRBD1; size: NA; V: TRBV6-5; J: TRBJ2-2; DNA: TGTGCCAGCAATGGACAGGGGGGGGTTGGGGAGCTGTTTTTT; CDR3: CASNGQGGVGELFF
D: NA; size: NA; V: TRBV5-6; J: TRBJ2-7; DNA: TGTGCCAGCAGCTTGGGGAGGGTTCGGAGGGAGCAGTACTTC; CDR3: CASSLGRVRREQYF
D: TRBD1; size: NA; V: TRBV5-1; J: TRBJ1-1; DNA: TGCGCCAGCAGCACCGGACAGGGGGGCACTGAAGCTTTCTTT; CDR3: CASSTGQGGTEAFF
D: TRBD1; size: few; V: TRBV18; J: TRBJ1-4; DNA: TGTGCCAGCTCACCACTTTTGACAGGGGGCGGTGAAAAACTGTTTTTT; CDR3: CASSPLLTGGGEKLFF
D: NA; size: NA; V: TRBV19; J: TRBJ2-5; DNA: TGTGCCAGTAGTATGAGGGGGTTTCAAGAGACCCAGTACTTC; CDR3: CASSMRGFQETQYF
D: NA; size: NA; V: TRBV29-1; J: TRBJ1-2; DNA: TGCAGCGTTGTTCCAGATCTGAACTATGGCTACACCTTC; CDR3: CSVVPDLNYGYTF
D: NA; size: NA; V: TRBV11-2; J: TRBJ2-5; DNA: TGTGCCAGCAGCTCGAGGGCGGTAGGAGGAGAGACCCAGTACTTC; CDR3: CASSSRAVGGETQYF
D: NA; size: NA; V: TRBV5-1; J: TRBJ2-2; DNA: TGCGCCAGCAGCCCTAATCCCCAGGGGACTACTAACACCGGGGAGCTGTTTTTT; CDR3: CASSPNPQGTTNTGELFF
D: NA; size: once; V: TRBV27; J: TRBJ1-2; DNA: TGTGCCAGCAGCCCCCAGGGGAGTGGCTACACCTTC; CDR3: CASSPQGSGYTF
D: NA; size: few; V: TRBV5-1; J: TRBJ2-5; DNA: TGCGCCAGCAGTTGGAGGGGGGGAGAGACCCAGTACTTC; CDR3: CASSWRGGETQYF
D: NA; size: NA; V: TRBV5-4; J: TRBJ1-3; DNA: TGTGCCAGCAGCTTGGGCAGCTCTGGAAACACCATATATTTT; CDR3: CASSLGSSGNTIYF
D: NA; size: NA; V: TRBV14; J: TRBJ1-1; DNA: TGTGCCAGCAGCCAAGATGGGGTCTACACTGAAGCTTTCTTT; CDR3: CASSQDGVYTEAFF
D: NA; size: NA; V: TRBV5-8; J: TRBJ1-2; DNA: TGTGCCAGCAGCTTGGCCTTTTACGGAACTAACTATGGCTACACCTTC; CDR3: CASSLAFYGTNYGYTF
D: NA; size: medium-sized; V: TRBV6-5; J: TRBJ2-7; DNA: TGTGCCGGAGGGGCTACTTCCTACGAGCAGTACTTC; CDR3: CAGGATSYEQYF
D: NA; size: NA; V: TRBV6-5; J: TRBJ1-1; DNA: TGTGCCAGCAGTTCCCCTTCTAAAGCTTTCTTT; CDR3: CASSSPSKAFF
D: NA; size: NA; V: TRBV7-8; J: TRBJ2-7; DNA: TGTGCCAGCAGCTTAAGGGAAGTCAGAGGGTACGAGCAGTACTTC; CDR3: CASSLREVRGYEQYF
D: NA; size: NA; V: TRBV28; J: TRBJ2-6; DNA: TGTGCCAGCAGTTTATTTTACGGCTCTGGGGCCAACGTCCTGACTTTC; CDR3: CASSLFYGSGANVLTF
D: TRBD1; size: NA; V: TRBV25-1; J: TRBJ2-5; DNA: TGTGCCAGCAGTGCCCTCGACAGGGACATAGGGACCCAGTACTTC; CDR3: CASSALDRDIGTQYF
D: NA; size: few; V: TRBV5-4; J: TRBJ1-2; DNA: TGTGCCAGCGGTATTGCGGCTGGGGGTGTCTATGGCTACACCTTC; CDR3: CASGIAAGGVYGYTF
D: NA; size: NA; V: TRBV5-5; J: TRBJ1-3; DNA: TGTGCCAGCACCACCTTCGGGACCTCAGGAAACACCATATATTTT; CDR3: CASTTFGTSGNTIYF
D: TRBD1; size: NA; V: TRBV7-9; J: TRBJ2-1; DNA: TGTGCCAGCAGCTCACTCAACAGGGGAGATGTTGAGCAGTTCTTC; CDR3: CASSSLNRGDVEQFF
D: TRBD1; size: NA; V: TRBV29-1; J: TRBJ2-1; DNA: TGCAGCGTAGGTTCGGGACAGGGAATTTATGAGCAGTTCTTC; CDR3: CSVGSGQGIYEQFF
D: NA; size: NA; V: TRBV19; J: TRBJ2-7; DNA: TGTGCCAGTAGTACCCTGACCTACGAGCAGTACTTC; CDR3: CASSTLTYEQYF